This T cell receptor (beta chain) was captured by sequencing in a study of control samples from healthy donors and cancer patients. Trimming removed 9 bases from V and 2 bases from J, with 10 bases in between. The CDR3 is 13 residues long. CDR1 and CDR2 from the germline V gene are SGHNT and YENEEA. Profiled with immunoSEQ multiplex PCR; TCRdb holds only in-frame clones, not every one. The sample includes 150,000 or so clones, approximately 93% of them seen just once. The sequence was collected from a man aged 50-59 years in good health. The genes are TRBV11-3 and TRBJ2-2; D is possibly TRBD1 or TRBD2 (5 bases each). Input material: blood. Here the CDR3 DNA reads TGTGCCAGTTCTGGGGGAAACACCGGGGAGCTGTTTTTT. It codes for CASSGGNTGELFF.